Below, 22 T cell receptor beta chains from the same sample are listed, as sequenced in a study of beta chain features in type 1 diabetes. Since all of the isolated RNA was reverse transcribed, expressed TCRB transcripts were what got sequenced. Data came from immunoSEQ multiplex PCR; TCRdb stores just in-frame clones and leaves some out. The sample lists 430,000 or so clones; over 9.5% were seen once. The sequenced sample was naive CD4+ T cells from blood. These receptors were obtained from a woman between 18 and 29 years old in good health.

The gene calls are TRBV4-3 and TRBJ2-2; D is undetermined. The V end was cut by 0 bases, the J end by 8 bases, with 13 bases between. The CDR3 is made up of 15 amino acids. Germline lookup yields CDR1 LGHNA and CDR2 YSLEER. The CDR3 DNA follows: TGCGCCAGCAGCCAAGAAGTCCTAACCCCGGGGGAGCTGTTTTTT. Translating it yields CASSQEVLTPGELFF.

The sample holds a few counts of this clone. The CDR3 DNA sequence: TGTGCCAGCAGTTTACAGGTTGGGTCTACAAGAGATACGCAGTATTTT. It translates to CASSLQVGSTRDTQYF. This chain links TRBV28 with TRBJ2-3; D call uncertain. The CDR3 sequence is 16 residues long. Trimming cost V 2 bases and J 5 bases, with 17 bases left between them. Germline values: CDR1 MDHEN, CDR2 SYDVKM.

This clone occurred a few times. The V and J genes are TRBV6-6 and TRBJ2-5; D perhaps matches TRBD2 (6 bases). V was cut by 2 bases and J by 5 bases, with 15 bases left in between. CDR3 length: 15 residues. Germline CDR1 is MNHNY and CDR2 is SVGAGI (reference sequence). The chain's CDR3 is CASSYVGGSVETQYF. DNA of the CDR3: TGTGCCAGCAGTTACGTTGGAGGGTCCGTTGAGACCCAGTACTTC.

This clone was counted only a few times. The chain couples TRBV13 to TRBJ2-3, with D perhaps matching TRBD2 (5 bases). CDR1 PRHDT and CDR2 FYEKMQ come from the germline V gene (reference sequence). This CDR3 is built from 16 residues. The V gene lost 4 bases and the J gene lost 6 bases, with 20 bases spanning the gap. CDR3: CASSYVARRREDTQYF. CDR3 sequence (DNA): TGTGCCAGCAGCTATGTAGCGCGGAGACGAGAGGATACGCAGTATTTT.

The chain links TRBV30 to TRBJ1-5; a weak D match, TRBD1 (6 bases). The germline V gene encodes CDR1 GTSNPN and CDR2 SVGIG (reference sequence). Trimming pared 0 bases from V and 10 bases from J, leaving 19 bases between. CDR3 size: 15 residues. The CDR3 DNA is TGTGCCTGGAGTGTACCCTACAGGGACATCAAACCCCAGCATTTT. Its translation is CAWSVPYRDIKPQHF. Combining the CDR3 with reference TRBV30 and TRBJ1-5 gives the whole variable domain SQTIHQWPATLVQPVGSPLSLECTVEGTSNPNLYWYRQAAGRGLQLLFYSVGIGQISSEVPQNLSASRPQDRQFILSSKKLLLSDSGFYLCAWSVPYRDIKPQHFGDGTRLSIL.

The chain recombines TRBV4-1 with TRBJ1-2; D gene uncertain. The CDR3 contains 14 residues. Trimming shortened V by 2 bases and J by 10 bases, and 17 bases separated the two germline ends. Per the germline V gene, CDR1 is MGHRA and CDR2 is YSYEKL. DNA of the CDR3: TGCGCCAGCAGCCAACTGCTGGGGTTTACGGACTACACCTTC. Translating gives CASSQLLGFTDYTF.

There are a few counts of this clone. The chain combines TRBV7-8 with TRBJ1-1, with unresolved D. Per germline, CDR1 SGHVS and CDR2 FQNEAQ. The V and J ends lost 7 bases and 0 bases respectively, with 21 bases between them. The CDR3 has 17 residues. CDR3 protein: CASNSRAGARMNTEAFF. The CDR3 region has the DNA TGTGCCAGCAACTCCCGGGCAGGAGCCCGTATGAACACTGAAGCTTTCTTT.

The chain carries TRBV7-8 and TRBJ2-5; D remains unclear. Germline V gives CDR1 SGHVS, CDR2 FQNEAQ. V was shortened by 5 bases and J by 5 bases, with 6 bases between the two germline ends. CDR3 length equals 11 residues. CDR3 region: CASSDLETQYF. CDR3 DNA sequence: TGTGCCAGCAGCGATTTGGAGACCCAGTACTTC.

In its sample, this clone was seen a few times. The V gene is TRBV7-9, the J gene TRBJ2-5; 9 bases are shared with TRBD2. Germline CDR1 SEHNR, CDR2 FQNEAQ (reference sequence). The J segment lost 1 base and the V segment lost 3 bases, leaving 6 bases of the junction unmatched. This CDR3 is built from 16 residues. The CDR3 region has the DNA TGTGCCAGCAGCTTTTTCAGCGGGGGGCCCCAAGAGACCCAGTACTTC. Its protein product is CASSFFSGGPQETQYF.

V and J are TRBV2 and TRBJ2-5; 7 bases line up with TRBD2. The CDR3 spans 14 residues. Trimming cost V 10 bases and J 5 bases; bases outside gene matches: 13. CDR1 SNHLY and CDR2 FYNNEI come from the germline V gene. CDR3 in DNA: TGTGCCACTACTAAGCGGGGCACTGATGAGACCCAGTACTTC. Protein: CATTKRGTDETQYF.

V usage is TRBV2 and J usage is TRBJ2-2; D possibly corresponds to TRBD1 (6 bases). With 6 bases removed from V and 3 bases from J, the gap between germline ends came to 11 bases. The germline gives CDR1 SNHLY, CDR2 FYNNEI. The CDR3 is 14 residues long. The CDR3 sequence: CASRDTGHTGELFF. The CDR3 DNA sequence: TGTGCCAGCAGGGACACAGGGCACACCGGGGAGCTGTTTTTT.

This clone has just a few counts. This CDR3 reads CASSPSGGKNTEAFF. The CDR3 coding sequence is TGCGCCAGCAGCCCTTCCGGCGGCAAGAACACTGAAGCTTTCTTT. The rearrangement joins TRBV4-3 to TRBJ1-1; D not certain. V lost 4 bases and J 1 base, leaving 13 bases between the germline ends. The CDR3 length is 15 residues. Looked up from germline, CDR1 is LGHNA and CDR2 is YSLEER.

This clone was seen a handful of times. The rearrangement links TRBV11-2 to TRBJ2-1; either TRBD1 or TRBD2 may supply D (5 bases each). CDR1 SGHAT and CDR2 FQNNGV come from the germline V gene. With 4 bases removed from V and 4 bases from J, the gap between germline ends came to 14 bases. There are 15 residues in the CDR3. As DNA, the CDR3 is TGTGCCAGCAGCTCAATGGGGGTTGTATACAATGAGCAGTTCTTC. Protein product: CASSSMGVVYNEQFF.

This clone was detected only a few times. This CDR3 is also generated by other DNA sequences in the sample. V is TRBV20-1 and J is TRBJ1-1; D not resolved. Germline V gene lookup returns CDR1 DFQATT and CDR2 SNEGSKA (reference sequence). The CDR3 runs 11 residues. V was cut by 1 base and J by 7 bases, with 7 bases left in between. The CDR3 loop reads CSARGGVEAFF. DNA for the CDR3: TGCAGTGCTAGAGGTGGGGTTGAAGCTTTCTTT.

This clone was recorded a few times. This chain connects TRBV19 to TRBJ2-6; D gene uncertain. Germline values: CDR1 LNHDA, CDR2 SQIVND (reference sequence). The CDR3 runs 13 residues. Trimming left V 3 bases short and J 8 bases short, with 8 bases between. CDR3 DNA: TGTGCCAGTAGTATTACCGGGTCCAACGTCCTGACTTTC. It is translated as CASSITGSNVLTF. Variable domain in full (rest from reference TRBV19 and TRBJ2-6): DGGITQSPKYLFRKEGQNVTLSCEQNLNHDAMYWYRQDPGQGLRLIYYSQIVNDFQKGDIAEGYSVSREKKESFPLTVTSAQKNPTAFYLCASSITGSNVLTFGAGSRLTVL.

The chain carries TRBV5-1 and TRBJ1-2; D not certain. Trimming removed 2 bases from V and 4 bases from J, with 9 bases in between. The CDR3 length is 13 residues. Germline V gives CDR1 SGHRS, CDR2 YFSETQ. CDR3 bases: TGCGCCAGCAGCTTCGAGCGGAGCTATGGCTACACCTTC. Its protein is CASSFERSYGYTF.

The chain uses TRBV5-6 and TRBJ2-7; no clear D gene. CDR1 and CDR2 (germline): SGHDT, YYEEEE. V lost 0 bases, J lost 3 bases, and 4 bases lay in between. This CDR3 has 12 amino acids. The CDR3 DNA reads TGTGCCAGCAGCTTGGGAAACTACGAGCAGTACGTC. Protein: CASSLGNYEQYV.

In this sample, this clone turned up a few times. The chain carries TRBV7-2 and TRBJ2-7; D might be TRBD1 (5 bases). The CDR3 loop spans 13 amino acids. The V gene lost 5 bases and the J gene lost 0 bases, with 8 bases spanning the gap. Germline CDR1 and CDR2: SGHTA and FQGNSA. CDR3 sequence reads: CASSPRASYEQYV. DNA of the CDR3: TGTGCCAGCAGCCCCAGGGCCTCCTACGAGCAGTACGTC.

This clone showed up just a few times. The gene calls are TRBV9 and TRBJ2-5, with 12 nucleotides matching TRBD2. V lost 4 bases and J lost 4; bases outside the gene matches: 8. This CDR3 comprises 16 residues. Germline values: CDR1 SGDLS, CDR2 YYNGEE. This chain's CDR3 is CASSTRSGLAGETQYF. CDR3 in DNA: TGTGCCAGCAGCACAAGATCGGGACTAGCGGGAGAGACCCAGTACTTC.

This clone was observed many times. CDR3 residues: CATRLGGTDTQYF. Here the CDR3 DNA reads TGTGCCACCAGACTAGGGGGCACAGATACGCAGTATTTT. This sequence joins TRBV15 and TRBJ2-3; D assignment may be TRBD1 or TRBD2 (5 bases each). Germline values: CDR1 LNHNV, CDR2 YYDKDF (reference sequence). The V and J ends lost 6 bases and 1 base respectively, with 8 bases between them. The CDR3 runs to 13 residues.

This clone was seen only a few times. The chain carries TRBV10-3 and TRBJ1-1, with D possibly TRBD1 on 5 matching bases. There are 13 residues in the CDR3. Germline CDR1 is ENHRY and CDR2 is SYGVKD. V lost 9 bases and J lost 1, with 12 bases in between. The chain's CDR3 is CAIGAQQNTEAFF. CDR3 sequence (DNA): TGTGCCATTGGGGCACAGCAGAACACTGAAGCTTTCTTT.

CDR3 nucleotide sequence: TGTGCCACCAGCAGAACCCGAGGGACCTACAATGAGCAGTTCTTC. This translates into CATSRTRGTYNEQFF. The chain uses TRBV15 and TRBJ2-1; a possible D gene is TRBD2 (5 bases). CDR3 length equals 15 residues. Germline CDR1 LNHNV, CDR2 YYDKDF (reference sequence). V shed 2 bases and J shed 2 bases, with 10 bases lying between them.